The 13 T cell receptor beta chains listed next were all sequenced from one sample in a study of blood T cells in healthy people across ages. Using a J-beta primer mix together with a sample-barcoded 5' primer, a second PCR was run for roughly 6 to 12 cycles. TCRdb passed the 5' RACE reads through MiXCR, listing each CDR3 protein once. The table has around 1,000,000 distinct CDR3 sequences, roughly a quarter seen once. Separately, the same data were catalogued under a study of T cells of mothers and their children.

Specimen: blood. Receptors were obtained from a girl aged 2-10 years in good health.

This clonotype occurred a few times. The chain carries TRBV7-2 and TRBJ1-5; TRBD1 is a possible D gene (5 bases). The CDR3 has 13 residues. Germline V gives CDR1 SGHTA, CDR2 FQGNSA. Trimming shortened V by 0 bases and J by 9 bases, and 9 bases separated the two germline ends. In DNA form, the CDR3 reads TGTGCCAGCAGCTTAGCGCTGGGGGTGCCCCAGCATTTT. The encoded protein is CASSLALGVPQHF.

The genes are TRBV14 and TRBJ2-1, with D maybe TRBD1 (6 bases). Germline V lookup: CDR1 SGHDN, CDR2 FVKESK. Trimming took 4 bases from V and 9 from J, leaving 10 bases between them. The CDR3 extends over 12 amino acids. CDR3 in amino acids: CASSPQGIEQFF. CDR3 nucleotide sequence: TGTGCCAGCAGCCCGCAGGGGATTGAGCAGTTCTTC.

This clonotype was recorded a few times. The junction differs from germline at one of its ends, possibly a read error. The chain carries TRBV20-1 and TRBJ1-5; D unresolved. CDR1 DFQATT and CDR2 SNEGSKA come from the germline V gene (reference sequence). The CDR3 runs to 16 residues. CDR3 in amino acids: CSARNTMTYSNRPQHF. DNA of the CDR3: TGCAGTGCTAGAAACACAATGACATATAGCAATCGGCCCCAGCATTTT.

The chain couples TRBV7-9 to TRBJ2-1, with D hard to call. The length of the CDR3 is 13 residues. The germline V gene encodes CDR1 SEHNR and CDR2 FQNEAQ (reference sequence). V was trimmed by 5 bases and J by 10 bases, leaving 15 bases between them. The CDR3: CASSPLGPSEQFF. The CDR3 nucleotides are TGTGCCAGCAGCCCCTTAGGACCCTCGGAGCAGTTCTTC.

This rearrangement joins TRBV27 to TRBJ2-5; D may be TRBD1 (5 bases). The CDR3 extends over 15 amino acids. CDR1 MNHEY and CDR2 SMNVEV come from the germline V gene (reference sequence). Deletions cut 4 bases from V and 3 bases from J, with 15 bases between. This chain's CDR3 is CASSSPLDREETQYF. In DNA form, the CDR3 reads TGTGCCAGCAGTTCGCCCCTCGACAGAGAAGAGACCCAGTACTTC.

This clonotype was detected a few times. The V call is TRBV11-2, the J call TRBJ2-7, with 7 bases that match TRBD2. The DNA end is a closer match to TRBJ2-5, so the J assignment may be wrong. From germline, CDR1 is SGHAT and CDR2 FQNNGV. This CDR3 has 18 amino acids. The CDR3 DNA sequence: TGTGCCAGCAGCTTAAGGGGACCGCTCGGGGGGACCCAAGAGACCCAGTACTTC. This encodes CASSLRGPLGGTQETQYF.

J is TRBJ2-5 and V is TRBV20-1; TRBD1 aligns across 8 bases. J was trimmed by 0 bases and V by 3 bases; bases with no gene match: 3. There are 14 residues in the CDR3. Germline lookup yields CDR1 DFQATT and CDR2 SNEGSKA (reference sequence). The DNA of the CDR3 is TGCAGTGCTAGCAACAGGGGGTACCAAGAGACCCAGTACTTC. This sequence encodes CSASNRGYQETQYF.

In this sample, this clonotype turned up a few times. The chain uses TRBV27 and TRBJ2-1, with D possibly TRBD2 on 5 matching bases. The CDR3 runs 13 residues. V dropped 8 bases and J dropped 10 bases, with 18 bases sitting between them. Germline V CDR1 and CDR2: MNHEY, SMNVEV (reference sequence). CDR3 protein: CASSLEGRREQFF. The CDR3 nucleotides read TGTGCCAGCTCCCTTGAGGGTCGGCGAGAGCAGTTCTTC.

This chain links TRBV4-1 with TRBJ1-2; D is perhaps TRBD1 (5 bases). Germline CDR1 is MGHRA and CDR2 is YSYEKL. CDR3 length: 14 amino acids. Trimming removed 5 bases at V and 6 bases at J, with 16 bases between. CDR3 sequence (DNA): TGCGCCAGCAGCTACGCCGGGGCAGAGAATGGCTACACCTTC. Protein: CASSYAGAENGYTF.

This clonotype was observed a handful of times. V usage is TRBV2 and J usage is TRBJ2-1, with 7 bases matching TRBD1. CDR1 SNHLY and CDR2 FYNNEI come from the germline V gene. Trimming at V came to 4 bases and at J to 9 bases, leaving 15 bases not matched to a gene. The CDR3 is 16 residues long. The CDR3 loop is CASSGGAGQATGEQFF. CDR3 sequence (DNA): TGTGCCAGCAGTGGAGGCGCTGGACAGGCAACGGGTGAGCAGTTCTTC.

V is TRBV10-3 and J is TRBJ1-2; D is unresolved. Germline CDR1 reads ENHRY; CDR2 reads SYGVKD. The CDR3 runs 16 residues. The ends were cut back, 5 bases at V and 1 base at J, with 17 bases in the middle. The CDR3 coding sequence is TGTGCCATCAGTTCCCTTGGCGACGGAATTAACTATGGCTACACCTTC. Translating gives CAISSLGDGINYGYTF.

The V gene is TRBV12-5, the J gene TRBJ1-1; D not certain. CDR1 is LGHNT, CDR2 FRNRAP, per germline. CDR3 length: 11 amino acids. Trimming took off 7 bases at V and 2 bases at J, with 5 bases between the two ends. CDR3 amino acids: CASAYNTEAFF. CDR3 bases: TGTGCTAGTGCCTACAACACTGAAGCTTTCTTT.

The rearrangement links TRBV28 to TRBJ2-5, with D maybe TRBD2 (5 bases). The DNA matches TRBJ2-7 better at its end, which makes the J call doubtful. CDR3 length: 15 amino acids. Germline-derived CDR1 and CDR2 are MDHEN and SYDVKM. The CDR3 region is CASNSGVTVSYEQYF. The DNA for the CDR3 is TGTGCCAGCAACTCCGGGGTTACGGTCTCCTACGAGCAGTACTTC.